This record concerns one TCR beta chain sequence. Germline V lookup: CDR1 MNHEY, CDR2 SMNVEV (reference sequence). Trimming took 7 bases from V and 2 from J; bases not matched to a gene: 14. This CDR3 region has 16 residues. This sample was taken from a study of CD8+ T cells in alopecia areata. The overall study: Affected scalp percentage determined the severity score of treated patients.

The authors extracted RNA and reverse transcribed it into cDNA as the sequencing template. The table came from immunoSEQ multiplex PCR; TCRdb's copy has only in-frame clones and leaves some out. Among some 110,000 clones, roughly 55% were seen once, and the ten largest hold approximately 12%. Treatment given: oral pan-JAK inhibitor, 5-10 mg twice daily. The sample in question was CD8+ T cells sorted from blood, obtained at week 24, from a patient treated with tofacitinib. This clonotype originated in a human donor with alopecia areata. V usage is TRBV27 and J usage is TRBJ2-7; 7 nucleotides align to TRBD1. Here the CDR3 reads CASTPTNRDRTYEQYF. In DNA form, the CDR3 reads TGTGCCAGCACCCCTACGAACCGGGACAGAACCTACGAGCAGTACTTC.